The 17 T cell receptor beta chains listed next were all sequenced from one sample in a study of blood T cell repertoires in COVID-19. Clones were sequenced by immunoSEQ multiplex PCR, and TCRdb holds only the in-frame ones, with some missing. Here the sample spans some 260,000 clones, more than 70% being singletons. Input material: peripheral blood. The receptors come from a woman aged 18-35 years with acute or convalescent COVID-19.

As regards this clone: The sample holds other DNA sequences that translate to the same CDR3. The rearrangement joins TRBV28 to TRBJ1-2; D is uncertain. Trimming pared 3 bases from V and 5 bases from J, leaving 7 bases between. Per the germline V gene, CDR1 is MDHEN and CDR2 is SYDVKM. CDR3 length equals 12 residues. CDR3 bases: TGTGCCAGCAGTTTGATGAGTTATGGCTACACCTTC. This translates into CASSLMSYGYTF.

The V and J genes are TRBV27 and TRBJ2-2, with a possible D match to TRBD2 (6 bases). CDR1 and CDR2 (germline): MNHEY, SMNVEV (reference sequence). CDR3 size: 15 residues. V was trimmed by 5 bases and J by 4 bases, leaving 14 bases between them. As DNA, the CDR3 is TGTGCCAGCAGTCCCCCGGGACTCCTCACCGGGGAGCTGTTTTTT. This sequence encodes CASSPPGLLTGELFF.

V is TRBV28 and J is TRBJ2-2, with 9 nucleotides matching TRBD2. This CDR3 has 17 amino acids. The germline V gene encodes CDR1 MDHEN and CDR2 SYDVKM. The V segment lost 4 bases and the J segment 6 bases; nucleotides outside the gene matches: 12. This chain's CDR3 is CASSSIPGLADSGELFF. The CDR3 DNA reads TGTGCCAGCAGTTCGATCCCGGGACTAGCAGATTCCGGGGAGCTGTTTTTT. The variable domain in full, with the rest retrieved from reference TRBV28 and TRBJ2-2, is DVKVTQSSRYLVKRTGEKVFLECVQDMDHENMFWYRQDPGLGLRLIYFSYDVKMKEKGDIPEGYSVSREKKERFSLILESASTNQTSMYLCASSSIPGLADSGELFFGEGSRLTVL.

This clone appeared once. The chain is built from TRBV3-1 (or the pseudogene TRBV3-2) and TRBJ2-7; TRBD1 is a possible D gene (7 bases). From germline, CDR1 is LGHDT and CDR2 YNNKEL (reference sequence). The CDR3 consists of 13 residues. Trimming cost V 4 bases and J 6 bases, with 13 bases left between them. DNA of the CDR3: TGTGCCAGCAGCCGCCAGGGGGGCGGCGAGCAGTACTTC. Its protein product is CASSRQGGGEQYF.

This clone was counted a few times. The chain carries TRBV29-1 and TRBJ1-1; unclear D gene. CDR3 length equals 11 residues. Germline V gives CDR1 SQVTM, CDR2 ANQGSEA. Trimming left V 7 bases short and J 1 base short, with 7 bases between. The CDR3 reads CSALENTEAFF. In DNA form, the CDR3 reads TGCAGCGCCCTAGAGAACACTGAAGCTTTCTTT. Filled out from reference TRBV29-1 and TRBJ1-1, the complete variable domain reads SAVISQKPSRDICQRGTSLTIQCQVDSQVTMMFWYRQQPGQSLTLIATANQGSEATYESGFVIDKFPISRPNLTFSTLTVSNMSPEDSSIYLCSALENTEAFFGQGTRLTVV.

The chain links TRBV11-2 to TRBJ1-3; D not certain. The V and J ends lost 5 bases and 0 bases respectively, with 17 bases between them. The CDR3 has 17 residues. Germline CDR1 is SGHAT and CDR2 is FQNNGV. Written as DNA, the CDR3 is TGTGCCAGCAGCCATGGGAGGGTCGGTAGCTCTGGAAACACCATATATTTT. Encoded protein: CASSHGRVGSSGNTIYF.

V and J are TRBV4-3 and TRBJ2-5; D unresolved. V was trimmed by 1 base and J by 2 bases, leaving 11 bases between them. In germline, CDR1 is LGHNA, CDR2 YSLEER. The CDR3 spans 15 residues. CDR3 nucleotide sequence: TGCGCCAGCAGCCAAGGGGTAGGCGGACAAGAGACCCAGTACTTC. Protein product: CASSQGVGGQETQYF.

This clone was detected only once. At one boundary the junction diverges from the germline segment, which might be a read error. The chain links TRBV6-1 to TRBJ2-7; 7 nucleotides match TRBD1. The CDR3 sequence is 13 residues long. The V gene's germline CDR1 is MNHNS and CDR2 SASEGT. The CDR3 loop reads CASSEGTAYEQYF. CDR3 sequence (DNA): TGTGCCAGCAGCGAAGGGACAGCCTACGAGCAGTACTTC.

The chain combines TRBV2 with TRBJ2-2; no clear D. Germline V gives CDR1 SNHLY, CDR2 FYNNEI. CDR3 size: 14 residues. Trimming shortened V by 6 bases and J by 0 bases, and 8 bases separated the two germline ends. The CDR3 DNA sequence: TGTGCCAGCAGGGTAGTAACGAACACCGGGGAGCTGTTTTTT. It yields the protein CASRVVTNTGELFF.

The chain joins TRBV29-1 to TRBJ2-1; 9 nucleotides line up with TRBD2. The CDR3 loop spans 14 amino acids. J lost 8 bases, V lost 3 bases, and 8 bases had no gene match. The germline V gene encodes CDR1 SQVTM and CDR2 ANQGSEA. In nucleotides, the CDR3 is TGCAGCGTTGACAATGTGGCGGGAGGGGATGAGCAGTTCTTC. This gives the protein CSVDNVAGGDEQFF.

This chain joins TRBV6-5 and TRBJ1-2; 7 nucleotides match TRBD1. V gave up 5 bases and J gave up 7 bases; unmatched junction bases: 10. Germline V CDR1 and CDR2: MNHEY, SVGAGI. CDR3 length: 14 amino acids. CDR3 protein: CASSKHRDSGGYTF. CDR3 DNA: TGTGCCAGCAGTAAACACCGGGACAGCGGTGGCTACACCTTC.

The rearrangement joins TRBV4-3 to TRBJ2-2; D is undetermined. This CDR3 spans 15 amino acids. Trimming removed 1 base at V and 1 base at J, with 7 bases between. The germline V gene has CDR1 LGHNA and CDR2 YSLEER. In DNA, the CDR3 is TGCGCCAGCAGCCAAGGTTCCATGAACACCGGGGAGCTGTTTTTT. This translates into CASSQGSMNTGELFF.

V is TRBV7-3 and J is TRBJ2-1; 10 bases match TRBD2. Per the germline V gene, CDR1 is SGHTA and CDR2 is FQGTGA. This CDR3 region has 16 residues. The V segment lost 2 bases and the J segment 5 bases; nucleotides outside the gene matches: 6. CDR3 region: CASSLRSGRGDNEQFF. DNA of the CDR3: TGTGCCAGCAGCTTACGAAGCGGGAGGGGGGACAATGAGCAGTTCTTC.

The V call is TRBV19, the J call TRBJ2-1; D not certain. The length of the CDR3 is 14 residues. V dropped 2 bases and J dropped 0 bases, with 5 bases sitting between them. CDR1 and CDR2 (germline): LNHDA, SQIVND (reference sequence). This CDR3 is CASSITGSYNEQFF. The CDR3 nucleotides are TGTGCCAGTAGTATAACGGGCTCCTACAATGAGCAGTTCTTC.

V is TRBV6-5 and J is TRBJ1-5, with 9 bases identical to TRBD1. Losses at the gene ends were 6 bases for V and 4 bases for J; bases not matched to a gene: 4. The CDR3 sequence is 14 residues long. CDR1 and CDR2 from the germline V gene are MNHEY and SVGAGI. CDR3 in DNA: TGTGCCAGCAGGGCCGGGACAGGGAATCAGCCCCAGCATTTT. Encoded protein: CASRAGTGNQPQHF.

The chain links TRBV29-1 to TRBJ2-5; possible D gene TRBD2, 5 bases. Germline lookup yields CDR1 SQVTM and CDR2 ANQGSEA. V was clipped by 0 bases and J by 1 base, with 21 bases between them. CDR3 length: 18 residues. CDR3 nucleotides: TGCAGCGTTGAAGATCTTTGGGAGCGAGCACCCGTCCAAGAGACCCAGTACTTC. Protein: CSVEDLWERAPVQETQYF.

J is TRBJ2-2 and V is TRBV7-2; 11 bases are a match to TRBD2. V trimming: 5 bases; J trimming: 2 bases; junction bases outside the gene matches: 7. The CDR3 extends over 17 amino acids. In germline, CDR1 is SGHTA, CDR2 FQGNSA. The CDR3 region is CASSGRTSGLNTGELFF. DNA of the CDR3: TGTGCCAGCAGCGGAAGGACTAGCGGGCTTAACACCGGGGAGCTGTTTTTT.